The 10 T cell receptor beta chains reported below all come from one sample, sequenced in a study of human T cells and chemical hapten exposure. Time point meaning: pre-sensitization, week 0. Stated treatment: therapeutic diphenylcyclopropenone sensitization with weekly scalp DPC. TCRdb re-called the RACE reads through MiXCR, storing one row per CDR3 protein. This repertoire shows 300,000 to 400,000 distinct CDR3 sequences, less than 6.5% found once; its top ten account for 2.5% to 3%. The sample was whole blood, taken in connection with sensitization to the hapten diphenylcyclopropenone (DPC). The source is a woman aged 45-60 years with alopecia areata. Some clones in this sample may be carry-over from other donors' samples.

The J gene is TRBJ1-3, the V gene TRBV7-2; 7 bases map to TRBD1. From germline, CDR1 is SGHTA and CDR2 FQGNSA. The CDR3 is 16 amino acids. V was clipped by 1 base and J by 4 bases; unmatched bases: 7. CDR3: CASSLGGTASGNTIYF. The CDR3 DNA reads TGTGCCAGCAGCTTAGGAGGGACAGCTTCCGGAAACACCATATATTTT.

This clonotype occurred once. This is likely a read error, given that the CDR3 carries no conserved phenylalanine or tryptophan at its end. Because the CDR3's place on the DNA is in doubt, the DNA is left out and the CDR3 is given as listed by TCRdb. The chain couples TRBV25-1 to TRBJ1-1; TRBD1, the D gene given by the table, was not confirmed from the DNA. Germline V gene sequence: CDR1 MGHDK, CDR2 SYGVNS. The CDR3 sequence runs 13 residues, both termini included. The CDR3 loop is CASSARDRGPLNL.

About this clonotype itself: Possible read error: a much larger clone is one base away. This chain's CDR3 is CASSLDRRASGANVLTF. The DNA of the CDR3 is TGTGCCAGCAGCTTAGATAGACGGGCCTCTGGGGCCAACGTCCTGACTTTC. The chain links TRBV11-2 to TRBJ2-6; the D is unclear. The V end was cut by 0 bases, the J end by 0 bases, with 9 bases between. CDR1 is SGHAT and CDR2 is FQNNGV in the germline V gene. The CDR3 consists of 17 residues.

This clonotype was recorded a few times. This chain links TRBV5-6 with TRBJ2-7; 7 positions agree with TRBD1. The CDR3 covers 16 residues. J gave up 2 bases and V 1 base, and 9 bases lay outside the gene matches. Per germline, CDR1 SGHDT and CDR2 YYEEEE. The DNA for the CDR3 is TGTGCCAGCAGCTTGAGACAGGGAATGAATCCCTACGAGCAGTACTTC. Translating gives CASSLRQGMNPYEQYF.

This clonotype came up a few times. The chain has TRBV30 and TRBJ2-7, with D possibly matching TRBD1 (6 bases). Germline V CDR1 and CDR2: GTSNPN, SVGIG (reference sequence). Between the trimmed V and J ends, which lost 4 bases and 2 bases, there was a span of 12 bases. The CDR3 totals 13 residues. The CDR3 spells CAWNHGTTYEQYF. CDR3 nucleotide sequence: TGTGCCTGGAACCACGGGACAACCTACGAGCAGTACTTC.

The chain combines TRBV5-1 with TRBJ2-5; TRBD1 aligns across 8 bases. The V gene end was trimmed by 4 bases and the J gene end by 5 bases; junction bases not matched to a gene: 7. Germline V gene data show CDR1 as SGHRS and CDR2 as YFSETQ. The CDR3 runs to 14 residues. CDR3 sequence (DNA): TGCGCCAGCAGCGGTTCAGGGGGCTACGAGACCCAGTACTTC. Translating gives CASSGSGGYETQYF.

This clonotype was recorded at least ten times. This chain uses TRBV27 with TRBJ2-3, with 11 bases aligning to TRBD2. The length of the CDR3 is 15 residues. J lost 5 bases, V lost 2 bases, and 3 bases had no gene match. Germline CDR1 and CDR2: MNHEY and SMNVEV (reference sequence). CDR3 in DNA: TGTGCCAGCAGTTTAGCTAGCGGGGGGCTAGATACGCAGTATTTT. This codes for CASSLASGGLDTQYF.

J is TRBJ2-7 and V is TRBV6-2 or TRBV6-3; 7 bases match TRBD2. V was pared by 1 base and J by 5 bases, with 11 bases of the junction left unmatched. CDR3 length: 16 amino acids. Germline V gene data show CDR1 as MNHEY and CDR2 as SVGEGT. The CDR3 DNA reads as TGTGCCAGCAGTTACTTGGGCCTAGCGGAAACCAACGAGCAGTACTTC. Translated: CASSYLGLAETNEQYF.

The gene calls are TRBV5-1 and TRBJ1-6, with D maybe TRBD1 (5 bases). This CDR3 spans 15 amino acids. Germline V CDR1 and CDR2: SGHRS, YFSETQ. V dropped 6 bases and J dropped 6 bases, with 16 bases sitting between them. The CDR3 region has the DNA TGCGCCAGCACCCGGACGGAGGGGTCTAATTCACCCCTCCACTTT. Encoded protein: CASTRTEGSNSPLHF.

Ten or more counts support this clonotype. The chain couples TRBV27 to TRBJ2-5; D gene ambiguous. The CDR3 has 14 amino acids. V lost 6 bases to trimming and J lost 4 bases, with 15 bases between them. Germline values: CDR1 MNHEY, CDR2 SMNVEV (reference sequence). Written as DNA, the CDR3 is TGTGCCAGCAGCGTAGCAGCGCCATCAGAGACCCAGTACTTC. Protein sequence: CASSVAAPSETQYF.